What follows describes a single T cell receptor beta chain. These data belong to a study of shared clonotypes between healthy human individuals. Only CD45RO-negative cells positively selected for CCR7 counted as naive CD8 cells, so terminally differentiated effector memory CD45RA+ cells were excluded. Assay used: immunoSEQ multiplex PCR; TCRdb lists only in-frame clones, some missing. The table lists about 2.2 million clones, over 85% of them singletons. The CDR3 is made up of 17 amino acids. V trimming: 1 base; J trimming: 3 bases; junction bases outside the gene matches: 8. The germline CDR1 and CDR2 sequences are SEHNR and FQNEAQ (reference sequence).

The sequence derives from a man aged 18 to 29 in good health. Some clones in this sample may be carry-over from other donors' samples. The sequencing sample was made of naive CD8+ T cells from PBMCs. This sequence joins TRBV7-9 and TRBJ2-2; TRBD1 matches 7 bases. The CDR3 DNA is TGTGCCAGCAGCTTAGGACAGGGCGAGTGGTACACCGGGGAGCTGTTTTTT. This codes for CASSLGQGEWYTGELFF. The complete variable domain, with remaining parts taken from reference TRBV7-9 and TRBJ2-2, reads DTGVSQNPRHKITKRGQNVTFRCDPISEHNRLYWYRQTLGQGPEFLTYFQNEAQLEKSRLLSDRFSAERPKGSFSTLEIQRTEQGDSAMYLCASSLGQGEWYTGELFFGEGSRLTVL.